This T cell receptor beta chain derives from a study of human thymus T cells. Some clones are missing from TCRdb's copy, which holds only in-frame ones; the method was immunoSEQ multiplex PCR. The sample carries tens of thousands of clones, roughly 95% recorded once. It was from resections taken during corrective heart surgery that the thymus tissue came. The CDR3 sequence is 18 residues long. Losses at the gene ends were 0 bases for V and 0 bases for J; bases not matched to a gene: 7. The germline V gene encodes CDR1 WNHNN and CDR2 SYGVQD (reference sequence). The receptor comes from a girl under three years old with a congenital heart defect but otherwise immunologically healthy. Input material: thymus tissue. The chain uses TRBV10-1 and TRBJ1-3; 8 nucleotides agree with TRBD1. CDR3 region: CASSESGDRSLSGNTIYF. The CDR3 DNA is TGCGCCAGCAGTGAGTCCGGGGACAGGAGCCTCTCTGGAAACACCATATATTTT.